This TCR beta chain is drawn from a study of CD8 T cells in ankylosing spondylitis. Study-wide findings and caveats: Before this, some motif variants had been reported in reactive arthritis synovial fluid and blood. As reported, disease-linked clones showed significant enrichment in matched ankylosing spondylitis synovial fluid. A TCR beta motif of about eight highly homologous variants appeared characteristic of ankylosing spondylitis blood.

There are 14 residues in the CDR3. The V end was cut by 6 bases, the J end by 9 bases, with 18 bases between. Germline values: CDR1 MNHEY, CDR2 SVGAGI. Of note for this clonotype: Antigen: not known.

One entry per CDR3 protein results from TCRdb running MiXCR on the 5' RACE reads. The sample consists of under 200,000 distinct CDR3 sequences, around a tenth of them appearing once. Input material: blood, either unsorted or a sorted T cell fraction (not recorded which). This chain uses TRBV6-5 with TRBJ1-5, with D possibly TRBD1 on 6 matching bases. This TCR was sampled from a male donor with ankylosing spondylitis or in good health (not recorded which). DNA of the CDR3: TGTGCCAGCAGCTTAACGCAGGGGAACGGGCCCCAGCATTTT. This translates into CASSLTQGNGPQHF.